What follows is one TCR beta chain and its context. Its antigen remains unidentified. The sample comes from a study of cytomegalovirus exposure and HLA in healthy donors. General study findings and limits: In vitro, a few CMV-associated chains proved specific for CMV antigens.

The PCR employed 60 Vbeta primers together with 13 Jbeta primers. TCRdb keeps only in-frame clones here, not all; method: immunoSEQ multiplex PCR. The sample records about 190,000 clones, around 90% being singletons. Though probably carrying unrecorded immune exposures, donors were nominally healthy at sampling. CDR1 is SNHLY, CDR2 FYNNEI, per germline. V was pared by 7 bases and J by 7 bases, with 9 bases of the junction left unmatched. This CDR3 is built from 13 residues. This sequence joins TRBV2 and TRBJ2-7, with 8 bases identical to TRBD2. The source is a woman aged 18-30 years in good health and CMV-seronegative. Material: PBMCs. CDR3 nucleotides: TGTGCCAGCACCCTGCGGGGGGCAGAGGAGCAGTACTTC. Translating it yields CASTLRGAEEQYF.